Included here is one T cell receptor (beta chain) sequence, with context. Its specificity is not known. 13 Jbeta primers and 60 Vbeta primers were used for the PCR. TCRdb keeps only in-frame clones here, not all; method: immunoSEQ multiplex PCR. In the table there are tens of thousands of clones, roughly 80% of which are singletons. The germline gives CDR1 GTSNPN, CDR2 SVGIG (reference sequence). V dropped 2 bases and J dropped 1; count of bases not matched to a gene: 11. There are 17 residues in the CDR3. This entry comes from a study of cytomegalovirus exposure and HLA in healthy donors. Findings and limits, study-wide: Cytomegalovirus status was reportedly diagnosed by the classifier with high specificity and sensitivity. Investigators reported around 150 TCR beta chains as tied to cytomegalovirus. As confirmed in vitro, a few CMV-associated chains were specific for CMV antigens.

V and J are TRBV30 and TRBJ1-2; 9 bases agree with TRBD1. Sample: PBMCs. The origin of this receptor is a young man in good health and CMV-seropositive. CDR3 residues: CAWSSTGQGTFNYGYTF. The CDR3 DNA reads as TGTGCCTGGAGTAGCACCGGACAGGGGACCTTTAACTATGGCTACACCTTC.